This T cell receptor (beta chain) was sequenced for a study of regulatory T cells. From germline, CDR1 is MNHNS and CDR2 SASEGT. Trimming left V 5 bases short and J 0 bases short, with 8 bases between. The CDR3 has 13 amino acids. Overall study results and limits: In CD3G-deficient patients, conventional CD4+ T cells were enriched for hydrophobic CDR3 residues at positions 6 and 7. In patients, unique TRB V-J pairs were restricted and V/J usage skewed, especially in Tregs.

The primer mix had 52 TRBV and 13 TRBJ primers. The method was immunoSEQ multiplex PCR; TCRdb's version includes in-frame clones alone and lacks a portion of them. The sample carries under 45,000 clones, approximately 89% recorded once. Worth noting for this clone: Antigen: not known. The same CDR3 arises from other DNA sequences in this sample as well.

All CD3G-deficient patients showed autoimmunity, more severe in two. Patients, 2 to 39 years old, had expanded memory T-cell proportions. CD4+ cells were sorted into CD25-high CD127-low regulatory cells and CD25-low CD127-high conventional cells. The origin of this receptor is a person between 18 and 30 years old with CD3G deficiency. The sample taken for sequencing was conventional CD4+ T cells sorted from blood. This chain joins TRBV6-1 and TRBJ2-7; no clear D. In nucleotides, the CDR3 is TGTGCCAGCAGTTGGACGGTCTCCTACGAGCAGTACTTC. Encoded protein: CASSWTVSYEQYF.